This TCR beta chain was identified during a study of T cell responses to AZD1222 COVID-19 vaccine. Study results and limitations: Donors, mostly white British, included more females; clonal diversity was possibly underestimated.

With 0 bases removed from V and 0 bases from J, the gap between germline ends came to 7 bases. This CDR3 has 15 amino acids. CDR1 and CDR2 (germline): SGHRS, YFSETQ. Data came from immunoSEQ multiplex PCR; TCRdb stores just in-frame clones and leaves some out. The sample consists of 150,000 to 200,000 clones, 80% to 95% of them appearing once. Turning to this clone: The antigen is not known. Other DNA sequences from this sample encode an identical CDR3 as well.

The sequence came from an adult who received the AZD1222 COVID-19 vaccine. Sequencing used peripheral blood, obtained 28 days after the second AZD1222 dose. The chain is built from TRBV5-1 and TRBJ1-5; D remains unclear. In DNA, the CDR3 is TGCGCCAGCAGCTTGGATAGCTATAGCAATCAGCCCCAGCATTTT. It encodes CASSLDSYSNQPQHF.